Listed here is a single TCR beta chain. The data derive from a study of blood T cell repertoires in COVID-19. As processed by the authors: Estimation of nucleated cell counts was performed using reference gene primer amplification. Using immunoSEQ multiplex PCR, the repertoire was profiled, and TCRdb retains in-frame clones only, with some absent. That table gives V, J and clone size, and the DNA gave D and trimming. The sample shows 230,000 or so clones, 89% of them seen only once. This CDR3 is 11 amino acids long. The germline gives CDR1 GTSNPN, CDR2 SVGIG (reference sequence). The V and J ends lost 1 base and 6 bases respectively, with 4 bases between them.

The receptor comes from a woman in her forties who had recovered from COVID-19. Specimen: peripheral blood. The chain is built from TRBV30 and TRBJ1-5, with no clear D. The CDR3 loop is CAWSDGQPQHF. CDR3 bases: TGTGCCTGGAGTGACGGTCAGCCCCAGCATTTT.